The 18 T cell receptor beta chains reported below all come from one sample, sequenced in a study of blood T cell repertoires in COVID-19. Using immunoSEQ multiplex PCR, the repertoire was profiled, and TCRdb retains in-frame clones only, with some absent. The table records about 320,000 clones, more than 75% of them present only once. Sequenced sample: PBMCs or T cells enriched from blood (not recorded which). All receptors derive from a man aged 55 to 70 who had recovered from COVID-19.

V gene TRBV5-6 combines with J gene TRBJ2-7; D possibly corresponds to TRBD2 (6 bases). V was shortened by 0 bases and J by 3 bases, with 19 bases between the two germline ends. Germline lookup yields CDR1 SGHDT and CDR2 YYEEEE. This CDR3 contains 17 residues. DNA of the CDR3: TGTGCCAGCAGCTTGGAAGGAGGGTCGGGAAATTTCTACGAGCAGTACTTC. It yields the protein CASSLEGGSGNFYEQYF.

This chain links TRBV11-2 with TRBJ2-5; unclear D gene. V was trimmed by 1 base and J by 5 bases, leaving 17 bases between them. The CDR3 extends over 16 amino acids. Germline-derived CDR1 and CDR2 are SGHAT and FQNNGV. CDR3 sequence reads: CASSLVVGGLWETQYF. CDR3 nucleotide sequence: TGTGCCAGCAGCTTAGTTGTCGGTGGGCTCTGGGAGACCCAGTACTTC.

This sequence joins TRBV19 and TRBJ1-5; 7 bases are a match to TRBD1. Per the germline V gene, CDR1 is LNHDA and CDR2 is SQIVND (reference sequence). This CDR3 has 16 amino acids. V lost 5 bases and J lost 4; bases outside the gene matches: 11. The CDR3 spells CASSPLRQGLNQPQHF. The CDR3 DNA sequence: TGTGCCAGTAGTCCCCTAAGACAGGGATTAAATCAGCCCCAGCATTTT.

The gene calls are TRBV7-9 and TRBJ2-3, with D possibly matching TRBD2 (7 bases). The CDR3 extends over 15 amino acids. V dropped 6 bases and J dropped 0 bases, with 13 bases sitting between them. Germline V gene data show CDR1 as SEHNR and CDR2 as FQNEAQ (reference sequence). The CDR3 here is CASRGPGGSTDTQYF. As DNA, the CDR3 is TGTGCCAGCAGGGGACCGGGGGGCAGCACAGATACGCAGTATTTT.

The chain joins TRBV27 to TRBJ2-1, with 8 bases fitting TRBD2. CDR1 and CDR2 (germline): MNHEY, SMNVEV (reference sequence). Trimming cost V 5 bases and J 2 bases; bases outside gene matches: 2. CDR3 length: 14 residues. CDR3: CASSHGGAYNEQFF. DNA of the CDR3: TGTGCCAGCAGTCACGGGGGGGCCTACAATGAGCAGTTCTTC.

The CDR3 region is CSVNTHQETQYF. The CDR3 DNA sequence: TGCAGCGTAAACACCCACCAAGAGACCCAGTACTTC. V and J are TRBV29-1 and TRBJ2-5; D uncertain. This CDR3 has 12 residues. The V and J ends lost 6 bases and 0 bases respectively, with 8 bases between them. The germline CDR1 and CDR2 sequences are SQVTM and ANQGSEA.

The chain carries TRBV15 and TRBJ2-1; D possibly corresponds to TRBD2 (5 bases). Trimming left V 0 bases short and J 1 base short, with 19 bases between. Germline values: CDR1 LNHNV, CDR2 YYDKDF (reference sequence). The CDR3 contains 19 residues. The CDR3 loop is CATSRDLQRTRGSYNEQFF. The CDR3 nucleotides are TGTGCCACCAGCAGAGATTTACAGCGTACTCGGGGATCCTACAATGAGCAGTTCTTC.

The V call is TRBV10-2, the J call TRBJ1-5, with D tentatively TRBD1 (5 bases). The germline CDR1 and CDR2 sequences are WSHSY and SAAADI. The V end lost 3 bases, the J end lost 2 bases, and 8 bases lay between the germline ends. The CDR3 consists of 14 residues. CDR3 DNA sequence: TGCGCCAGCAGTGAAAGGGGCCGCAATCAGCCCCAGCATTTT. This encodes CASSERGRNQPQHF.

The gene calls are TRBV27 and TRBJ2-3; TRBD2 agrees at 7 bases. The CDR3 covers 13 residues. Germline CDR1 MNHEY, CDR2 SMNVEV (reference sequence). After removal of 7 bases from V and 2 bases from J, the junction contained 3 bases not matched to a gene. The CDR3 bases are TGTGCCAGCAAGAGCGGGGTCACAGATACGCAGTATTTT. Amino acids: CASKSGVTDTQYF.

Only one count was recorded for this clone. The chain combines TRBV5-6 with TRBJ2-7, with D maybe TRBD2 (5 bases). The CDR3 has 13 residues. The V and J ends lost 3 bases and 5 bases respectively, with 12 bases between them. Looked up from germline, CDR1 is SGHDT and CDR2 is YYEEEE. This CDR3 is CASSWGRGDEQYF. DNA for the CDR3: TGTGCCAGCAGCTGGGGTCGGGGTGACGAGCAGTACTTC.

V gene TRBV4-1 combines with J gene TRBJ2-2; D is undetermined. Trimming stripped 4 bases from V and 1 base from J, with 13 bases between. There are 16 residues in the CDR3. In germline, CDR1 is MGHRA, CDR2 YSYEKL. The CDR3, as DNA: TGCGCCAGCAGCCCCCACGTCCTAAAGAACACCGGGGAGCTGTTTTTT. Protein product: CASSPHVLKNTGELFF.

The chain carries TRBV19 and TRBJ2-7; TRBD1 agrees at 7 bases. CDR1 and CDR2 (germline): LNHDA, SQIVND (reference sequence). V lost 5 bases and J lost 2; bases outside the gene matches: 3. The CDR3 is 13 residues long. The CDR3 spells CASSFRGTYEQYF. DNA of the CDR3: TGTGCCAGTAGTTTCAGGGGGACCTACGAGCAGTACTTC.

The rearrangement joins TRBV27 to TRBJ2-7; 9 positions match TRBD2. Looked up from germline, CDR1 is MNHEY and CDR2 is SMNVEV (reference sequence). V trimming: 5 bases; J trimming: 6 bases; junction bases outside the gene matches: 11. This CDR3 contains 15 residues. The CDR3 region is CASSPIAGASIEQYF. The CDR3 bases are TGTGCCAGCAGTCCTATAGCGGGAGCCTCTATCGAGCAGTACTTC.

The J gene is TRBJ2-5, the V gene TRBV19, with D maybe TRBD1 (5 bases). V gave up 5 bases and J gave up 2 bases, with 9 bases separating them. The germline V gene encodes CDR1 LNHDA and CDR2 SQIVND (reference sequence). The length of the CDR3 is 13 residues. The CDR3 is CASSAQGQETQYF. The CDR3 DNA reads as TGTGCCAGTAGTGCTCAGGGACAAGAGACCCAGTACTTC.

This chain links TRBV10-3 with TRBJ2-7, with 14 bases aligning to TRBD2. Per the germline V gene, CDR1 is ENHRY and CDR2 is SYGVKD. The J segment lost 7 bases and the V segment lost 3 bases, leaving 8 bases of the junction unmatched. The CDR3 sequence is 16 residues long. DNA of the CDR3: TGTGCCATCAGTGACCCGGGACTAGCGGGAGCGGTTGAGCAGTACTTC. This sequence encodes CAISDPGLAGAVEQYF.

The chain employs TRBV29-1 and TRBJ1-5; D unclear. Germline CDR1 and CDR2: SQVTM and ANQGSEA. CDR3 size: 17 residues. Trimming took 1 base from V and 2 from J, leaving 18 bases between them. CDR3 sequence: CSVEGVRPRVGNQPQHF. CDR3 nucleotides: TGCAGCGTTGAAGGTGTCCGGCCGCGGGTTGGCAATCAGCCCCAGCATTTT. Filled out from reference TRBV29-1 and TRBJ1-5, the complete variable domain reads SAVISQKPSRDICQRGTSLTIQCQVDSQVTMMFWYRQQPGQSLTLIATANQGSEATYESGFVIDKFPISRPNLTFSTLTVSNMSPEDSSIYLCSVEGVRPRVGNQPQHFGDGTRLSIL.

The sample holds one count of this clone. The chain uses TRBV11-2 and TRBJ2-7, with TRBD1 matching 8 bases. V dropped 0 bases and J dropped 7; count of bases not matched to a gene: 5. The CDR3 length is 14 residues. The germline CDR1 and CDR2 sequences are SGHAT and FQNNGV. CDR3 nucleotide sequence: TGTGCCAGCAGCTTAGAGAGACAGGGGTGGGAGCAGTACTTC. It specifies CASSLERQGWEQYF.

This chain uses TRBV5-4 with TRBJ2-2; 9 positions match TRBD1. The CDR3 spans 17 residues. Trimming removed 0 bases from V and 6 bases from J; junction bases left unmatched: 9. The V gene's germline CDR1 is SGHNT and CDR2 YYREEE (reference sequence). CDR3 protein: CASSLDGGTGFAGELFF. As DNA, the CDR3 is TGTGCCAGCAGCTTGGACGGCGGGACAGGGTTTGCCGGGGAGCTGTTTTTT.